This T cell receptor beta chain was identified during a study of blood T cell repertoires in COVID-19. Turning to the study itself: The origin of the acute and convalescent COVID-19 samples was the United States, Italy and Spain. From T cells, B-cell-depleted T cells, or PBMCs came the material, which was cDNA or gDNA.

Original analysis: By means of reference gene primer amplification, nucleated cell counts were estimated. TCRdb keeps only in-frame clones here, not all; method: immunoSEQ multiplex PCR. That table gives V, J and clone size, and the DNA gave D and trimming. The sample contains under 130,000 clones, more than 80% of which appear only once. The germline V and J ends were trimmed by 4 bases and 4 bases, with 18 bases remaining between them. Germline V gene data show CDR1 as SEHNR and CDR2 as FQNEAQ (reference sequence). CDR3 length: 16 amino acids. Sequencing input: peripheral blood. This clonotype was obtained from a woman aged 80 or over with acute or convalescent COVID-19. The chain recombines TRBV7-9 with TRBJ2-3; maybe TRBD1 (6 bases). CDR3 sequence reads: CASSSRVQGPSDTQYF. The CDR3 DNA follows: TGTGCCAGCAGCTCCAGAGTTCAGGGGCCATCAGATACGCAGTATTTT.